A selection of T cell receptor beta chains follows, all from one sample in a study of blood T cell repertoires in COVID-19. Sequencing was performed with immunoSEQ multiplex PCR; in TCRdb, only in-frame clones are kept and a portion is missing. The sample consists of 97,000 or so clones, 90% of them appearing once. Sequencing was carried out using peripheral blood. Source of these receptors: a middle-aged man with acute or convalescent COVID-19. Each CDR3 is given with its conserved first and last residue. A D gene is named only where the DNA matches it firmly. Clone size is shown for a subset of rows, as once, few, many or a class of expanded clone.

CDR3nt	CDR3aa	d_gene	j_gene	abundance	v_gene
TGTGCCAGCAGTATAGACAGGGTCACCGGGGAGCTGTTTTTT	CASSIDRVTGELFF	TRBD1	TRBJ2-2	few	TRBV7-9
TGTGCCAGCAGCCGGAGGGACACCGGGGAGCTGTTTTTT	CASSRRDTGELFF	-	TRBJ2-2	-	TRBV11-2
TGTGCCTGGGTCTCTCCGAGACAGGCAGCAACTAATGAAAAACTGTTTTTT	CAWVSPRQAATNEKLFF	-	TRBJ1-4	once	TRBV30
TGTGCCAGCAGCCCGGACAGGGGTATCCAGCCCCAGCATTTT	CASSPDRGIQPQHF	TRBD1	TRBJ1-5	-	TRBV7-2
TGCGCCAGCAGCCCTAGCGGGAGCTCCTACGAGCAGTACTTC	CASSPSGSSYEQYF	TRBD2	TRBJ2-7	-	TRBV5-1
TGTGCCAGCTCACCAGGACAGGGGGAGGAGCAGTACTTC	CASSPGQGEEQYF	TRBD1	TRBJ2-7	-	TRBV18
TGTGCCAGTAAGGCGACAGGGACATTCAACGAGCAGTACTTC	CASKATGTFNEQYF	TRBD1	TRBJ2-7	-	TRBV19
TGTGCCAGCAGCTTAGATAGGACACTTACCTACGAGCAGTACTTC	CASSLDRTLTYEQYF	-	TRBJ2-7	-	TRBV7-6
TGTGCCAGCTCACCACCCTCAGGGGGTTACCAAGAGACCCAGTACTTC	CASSPPSGGYQETQYF	TRBD1	TRBJ2-5	-	TRBV18
TGCGCCAGCCAGCTCGGTGGGCCCGGGGAGCTGTTTTTT	CASQLGGPGELFF	-	TRBJ2-2	-	TRBV5-1
TGTGCCAGCAGCCCGGAGGTCGCTGGAAACACCATATATTTT	CASSPEVAGNTIYF	-	TRBJ1-3	-	TRBV7-9
TGTGCCACCAGTGATCGGGTTGGGTCTGGCAACAATGAGCAGTTCTTC	CATSDRVGSGNNEQFF	-	TRBJ2-1	-	TRBV24-1
TGTGCCAGCAGTGAAGGAGGGAGCATCTACAATGAGCAGTTCTTC	CASSEGGSIYNEQFF	-	TRBJ2-1	-	TRBV6-1
TGTGCCAGCAGCTTCCGCCTGGCAGGGTCCTACAATGAGCAGTTCTTC	CASSFRLAGSYNEQFF	-	TRBJ2-1	-	TRBV5-4
TGTGCCAGCAGCTTCGACTCCGTCTACGAGCAGTACTTC	CASSFDSVYEQYF	-	TRBJ2-7	-	TRBV5-4
TGTGCCAGCAGCACCTACACTAGCGGGAGGATCGATGAGCAGTTCTTC	CASSTYTSGRIDEQFF	TRBD2	TRBJ2-1	once	TRBV7-2
TGTGCCAGTAGTACCGGACTAGCCTTCTACAATGAGCAGTTCTTC	CASSTGLAFYNEQFF	TRBD2	TRBJ2-1	-	TRBV19
TGTGCCAGCAGCTTGGGCGGATCTGGAAACACCATATATTTT	CASSLGGSGNTIYF	-	TRBJ1-3	-	TRBV5-8
TGTGCCAGCAGTCAAAACAGGGGCCAGAAGAACATTCAGTACTTC	CASSQNRGQKNIQYF	TRBD1	TRBJ2-4	-	TRBV2
TGTGCCAGCGGACACTACCGACTAGCGGGGTACAATGAGCAGTTCTTC	CASGHYRLAGYNEQFF	TRBD2	TRBJ2-1	-	TRBV3-1/TRBV3-2
TGTGCCAGCAGCGTAGTACTAGCGGGAGTTAGAGATACGCAGTATTTT	CASSVVLAGVRDTQYF	TRBD2	TRBJ2-3	-	TRBV9
TGCGCCAGCAGCTTTGGGCTAGCGGGAGTAAGAGAGCAGTTCTTC	CASSFGLAGVREQFF	TRBD2	TRBJ2-1	-	TRBV5-1
TGCGCCAGCAGCCACCAGCGACTAGCGGGAAACATTCAGTACTTC	CASSHQRLAGNIQYF	TRBD2	TRBJ2-4	-	TRBV4-1
TGTGCCTGGAGTCGGACCGGGGGCGAGCAGTACTTC	CAWSRTGGEQYF	-	TRBJ2-7	-	TRBV30
TGTGCCAGCAGCCGGAGGGGGACAGGGTACCAAGAGACCCAGTACTTC	CASSRRGTGYQETQYF	TRBD1	TRBJ2-5	-	TRBV13
TGCGCCAGCAGTCACATAGACAGGGGATTTTCTGGAAACACCATATATTTT	CASSHIDRGFSGNTIYF	TRBD1	TRBJ1-3	-	TRBV23-1
TGCGCCAGCAGCTGGGCGGACACTGACACTGAAGCTTTCTTT	CASSWADTDTEAFF	-	TRBJ1-1	-	TRBV5-1
TGTGCCAGCAGCTTGGTAGCGGCCTTCGATGAGCAGTTCTTC	CASSLVAAFDEQFF	-	TRBJ2-1	-	TRBV11-3
TGTGCCAGCCGACAGGGTATCTTCTATGGCTACACCTTC	CASRQGIFYGYTF	TRBD1	TRBJ1-2	-	TRBV5-6